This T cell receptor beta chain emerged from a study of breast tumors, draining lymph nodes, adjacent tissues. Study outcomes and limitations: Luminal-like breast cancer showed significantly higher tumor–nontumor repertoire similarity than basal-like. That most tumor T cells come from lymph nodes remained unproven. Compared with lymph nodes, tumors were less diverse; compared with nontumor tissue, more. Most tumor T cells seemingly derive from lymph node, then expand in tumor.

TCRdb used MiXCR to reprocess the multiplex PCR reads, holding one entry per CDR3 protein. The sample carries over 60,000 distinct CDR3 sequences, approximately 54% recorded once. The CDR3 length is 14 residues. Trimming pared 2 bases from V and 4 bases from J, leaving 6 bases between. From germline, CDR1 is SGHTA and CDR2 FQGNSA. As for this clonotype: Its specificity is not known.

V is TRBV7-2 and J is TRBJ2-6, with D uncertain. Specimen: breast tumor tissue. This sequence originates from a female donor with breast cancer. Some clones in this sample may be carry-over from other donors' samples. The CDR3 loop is CASSLWGGANVLTF. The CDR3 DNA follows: TGTGCCAGCAGCTTATGGGGAGGGGCCAACGTCCTGACTTTC.